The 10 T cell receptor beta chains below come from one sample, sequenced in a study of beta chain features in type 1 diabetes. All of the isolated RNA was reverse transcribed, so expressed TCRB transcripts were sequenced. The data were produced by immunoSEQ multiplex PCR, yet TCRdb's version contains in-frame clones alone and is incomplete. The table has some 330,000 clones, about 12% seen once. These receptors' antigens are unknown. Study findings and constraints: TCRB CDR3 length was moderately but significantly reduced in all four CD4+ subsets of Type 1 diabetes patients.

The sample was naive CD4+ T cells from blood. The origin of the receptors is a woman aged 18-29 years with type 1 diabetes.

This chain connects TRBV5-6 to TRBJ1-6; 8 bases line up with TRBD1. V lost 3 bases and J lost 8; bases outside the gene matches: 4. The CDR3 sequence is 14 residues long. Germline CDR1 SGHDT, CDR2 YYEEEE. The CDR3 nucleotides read TGTGCCAGCAGCTCCCGGGACAGGTATTCACCCCTCCACTTT. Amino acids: CASSSRDRYSPLHF.

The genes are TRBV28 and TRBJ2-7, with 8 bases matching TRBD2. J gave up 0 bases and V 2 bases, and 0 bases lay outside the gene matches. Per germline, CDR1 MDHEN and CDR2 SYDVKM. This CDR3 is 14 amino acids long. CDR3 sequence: CASSLSGSSYEQYF. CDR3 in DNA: TGTGCCAGCAGTTTAAGCGGGAGCTCCTACGAGCAGTACTTC.

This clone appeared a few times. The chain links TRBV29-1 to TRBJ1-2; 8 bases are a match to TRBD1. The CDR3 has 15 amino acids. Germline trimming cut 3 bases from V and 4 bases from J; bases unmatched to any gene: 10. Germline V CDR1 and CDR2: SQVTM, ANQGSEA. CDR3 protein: CSVETGAVGPYGYTF. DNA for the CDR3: TGCAGCGTTGAGACAGGGGCTGTCGGTCCCTATGGCTACACCTTC. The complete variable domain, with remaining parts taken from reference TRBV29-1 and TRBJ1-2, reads SAVISQKPSRDICQRGTSLTIQCQVDSQVTMMFWYRQQPGQSLTLIATANQGSEATYESGFVIDKFPISRPNLTFSTLTVSNMSPEDSSIYLCSVETGAVGPYGYTFGSGTRLTVV.

The chain's CDR3 is CSAPEPAEAFF. CDR3 in DNA: TGCAGTGCCCCTGAACCGGCTGAAGCTTTCTTT. The V and J genes are TRBV20-1 and TRBJ1-1; no definite D call. This CDR3 is built from 11 residues. The ends were cut back, 6 bases at V and 6 bases at J, with 11 bases in the middle. In germline, CDR1 is DFQATT, CDR2 SNEGSKA (reference sequence).

CDR3 sequence: CASSSQGASTGELFF. The CDR3 DNA is TGTGCCAGCAGTTCCCAGGGGGCGTCCACCGGGGAGCTGTTTTTT. J is TRBJ2-2 and V is TRBV5-4; TRBD1 matches at 8 bases. Germline CDR1 and CDR2: SGHNT and YYREEE (reference sequence). Trimming removed 5 bases from V and 4 bases from J; junction bases left unmatched: 7. The CDR3 is 15 amino acids.

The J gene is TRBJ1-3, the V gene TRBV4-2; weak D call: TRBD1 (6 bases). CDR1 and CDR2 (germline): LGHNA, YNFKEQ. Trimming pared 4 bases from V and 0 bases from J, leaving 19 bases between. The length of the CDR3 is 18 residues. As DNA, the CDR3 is TGTGCCAGCAGCCGGGCTGGGGGCTTTACGGACTCTGGAAACACCATATATTTT. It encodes CASSRAGGFTDSGNTIYF.

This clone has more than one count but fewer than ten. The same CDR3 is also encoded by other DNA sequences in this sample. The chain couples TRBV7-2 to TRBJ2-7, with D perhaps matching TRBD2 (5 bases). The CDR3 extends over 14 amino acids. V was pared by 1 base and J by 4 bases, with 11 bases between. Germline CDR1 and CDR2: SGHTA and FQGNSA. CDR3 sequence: CASSLVAGPYEQYF. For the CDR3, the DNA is TGTGCCAGCAGCTTAGTGGCGGGCCCTTACGAGCAGTACTTC.

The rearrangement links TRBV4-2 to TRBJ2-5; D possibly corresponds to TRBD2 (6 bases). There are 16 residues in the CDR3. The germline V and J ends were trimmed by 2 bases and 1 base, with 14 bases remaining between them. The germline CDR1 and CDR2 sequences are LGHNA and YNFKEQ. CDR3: CASSQRIASVQETQYF. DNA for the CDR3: TGTGCCAGCAGCCAAAGGATAGCTAGCGTCCAAGAGACCCAGTACTTC.

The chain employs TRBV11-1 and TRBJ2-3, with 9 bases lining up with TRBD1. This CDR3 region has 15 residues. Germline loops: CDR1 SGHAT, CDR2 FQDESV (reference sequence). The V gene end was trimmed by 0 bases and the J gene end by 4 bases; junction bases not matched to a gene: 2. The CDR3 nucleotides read TGTGCCAGCAGCTTAGCGACAGGGGGTGCAGATACGCAGTATTTT. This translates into CASSLATGGADTQYF.

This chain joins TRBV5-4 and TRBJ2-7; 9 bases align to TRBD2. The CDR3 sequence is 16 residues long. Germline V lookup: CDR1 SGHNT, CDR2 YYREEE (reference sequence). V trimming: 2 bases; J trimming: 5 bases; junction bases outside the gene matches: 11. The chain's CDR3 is CASSFYSRPSGNEQYF. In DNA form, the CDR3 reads TGTGCCAGCAGCTTCTACTCCCGGCCTAGCGGGAACGAGCAGTACTTC.